One sample yielded the 21 T cell receptor beta chains listed below, sequenced in a study of OX40 agonist ivuxolimab in advanced cancers. Sequenced by immunoSEQ multiplex PCR; TCRdb stores in-frame clones only, minus some. The profile shows approximately 67,000 clones, 75% to 95% of them singletons. The sequenced sample was CD4+ or CD8+ T cells sorted from blood, obtained in a trial of the OX40 agonist ivuxolimab. These receptor sequences come from an adult with an advanced solid tumor such as melanoma, head and neck, liver or kidney cancer.

The CDR3 DNA sequence: TGTGCCAGCAGCGAGGGTGTTACCTACGAGCAGTACTTC. Protein sequence: CASSEGVTYEQYF. This chain uses TRBV9 with TRBJ2-7, with unresolved D. CDR1 SGDLS and CDR2 YYNGEE come from the germline V gene. The V gene lost 3 bases and the J gene lost 2 bases, with 9 bases spanning the gap. The CDR3 has 13 residues.

V is TRBV4-1 and J is TRBJ2-7; D unresolved. Trimming removed 1 base from V and 3 bases from J, with 19 bases in between. The CDR3 runs to 17 residues. Germline CDR1 MGHRA, CDR2 YSYEKL. CDR3 DNA sequence: TGCGCCAGCAGCCAAGTCCATTCTTCCCCCGCTTTCTACGAGCAGTACTTC. Translation gives CASSQVHSSPAFYEQYF.

This rearrangement joins TRBV29-1 to TRBJ2-7; 9 bases match TRBD2. Trimming took 2 bases from V and 1 from J; bases not matched to a gene: 6. CDR3 length equals 15 residues. Germline V gene sequence: CDR1 SQVTM, CDR2 ANQGSEA. CDR3 sequence: CSVELVAGESYEQYF. In nucleotides, the CDR3 is TGCAGCGTTGAATTGGTAGCGGGAGAATCCTACGAGCAGTACTTC.

This CDR3 is CAWRAVPEAFF. CDR3 bases: TGTGCCTGGAGGGCGGTCCCTGAAGCTTTCTTT. The V gene is TRBV30, the J gene TRBJ1-1, with no clear D. The germline V gene encodes CDR1 GTSNPN and CDR2 SVGIG (reference sequence). Trimming shortened V by 3 bases and J by 6 bases, and 8 bases separated the two germline ends. The CDR3 consists of 11 residues.

This clone was counted only a few times. This chain links TRBV7-9 with TRBJ2-7; the D is unclear. Looked up from germline, CDR1 is SEHNR and CDR2 is FQNEAQ (reference sequence). V was cut by 1 base and J by 3 bases, with 7 bases left in between. The CDR3 is 13 amino acids. Written as DNA, the CDR3 is TGTGCCAGCAGCTTAGAAAACAGCTACGAGCAGTACTTC. Its translation: CASSLENSYEQYF.

The chain joins TRBV28 to TRBJ2-7; D ambiguous. V was trimmed by 7 bases and J by 4 bases, leaving 8 bases between them. The CDR3 is 11 amino acids. Germline V gene lookup returns CDR1 MDHEN and CDR2 SYDVKM. The CDR3 spells CASTLGYEQYF. Written as DNA, the CDR3 is TGTGCCAGCACCTTGGGGTACGAGCAGTACTTC.

The V call is TRBV19, the J call TRBJ2-3; D is undetermined. Germline V CDR1 and CDR2: LNHDA, SQIVND (reference sequence). CDR3 length equals 14 residues. The V end lost 1 base, the J end lost 4 bases, and 9 bases lay between the germline ends. This chain's CDR3 is CASSIVGSADTQYF. The CDR3 DNA is TGTGCCAGTAGTATAGTCGGAAGTGCAGATACGCAGTATTTT.

CDR3 DNA sequence: TGTGCCAGCAGTTTATACGATGGCGGGAGATTTTCCCACGAGCAGTACTTC. Its protein product is CASSLYDGGRFSHEQYF. The rearrangement joins TRBV28 to TRBJ2-7; 7 bases align to TRBD2. Trimming at V came to 1 base and at J to 5 bases, leaving 14 bases not matched to a gene. Looked up from germline, CDR1 is MDHEN and CDR2 is SYDVKM. This CDR3 contains 17 residues.

The CDR3 spells CASSLGDRDLRNEQFF. CDR3 nucleotide sequence: TGTGCCAGCAGCTTAGGCGACAGGGATCTTAGGAATGAGCAGTTCTTC. This chain uses TRBV11-2 with TRBJ2-1, with TRBD1 matching over 7 bases. V shed 1 base, J shed 7 bases, and the junction held 10 bases outside the gene matches. The CDR3 runs to 16 residues. Germline CDR1 is SGHAT and CDR2 is FQNNGV.

This chain uses TRBV7-6 with TRBJ2-1; 9 positions agree with TRBD1. V lost 7 bases and J lost 7; bases outside the gene matches: 8. Germline-derived CDR1 and CDR2 are SGHVS and FNYEAQ. There are 14 residues in the CDR3. In DNA, the CDR3 is TGTGCCAGCACCCCGGGACAGGGAGTAAATGAGCAGTTCTTC. Translated: CASTPGQGVNEQFF.

The chain employs TRBV9 and TRBJ1-1; D gene ambiguous. V lost 0 bases to trimming and J lost 0 bases, with 3 bases between them. CDR1 is SGDLS, CDR2 YYNGEE, per germline. This CDR3 region has 13 residues. The CDR3 DNA is TGTGCCAGCAGCGTAGACTTGAACACTGAAGCTTTCTTT. Translation: CASSVDLNTEAFF.

This clone is classed as medium-sized. J is TRBJ2-1 and V is TRBV6-5; D unresolved. V lost 6 bases, J lost 3 bases, and 9 bases lay in between. Germline CDR1 is MNHEY and CDR2 is SVGAGI. The CDR3 extends over 13 amino acids. CDR3 DNA: TGTGCCAGCAGCGATACTGGCTACAATGAGCAGTTCTTC. Encoded protein: CASSDTGYNEQFF.

The rearrangement uses TRBV29-1 and TRBJ2-7; possible D gene TRBD1, 6 bases. V lost 6 bases and J 3 bases, leaving 15 bases between the germline ends. This CDR3 comprises 13 residues. CDR1 and CDR2 (germline): SQVTM, ANQGSEA. CDR3 nucleotide sequence: TGCAGCGTGATAGTCCGGGACAACTACGAGCAGTACTTC. This translates into CSVIVRDNYEQYF.

CDR3 loop: CSVERGRGYEQYF. CDR3 bases: TGCAGCGTTGAGAGAGGCAGGGGCTACGAGCAGTACTTC. J is TRBJ2-7 and V is TRBV29-1; D may be TRBD1 (6 bases). This CDR3 comprises 13 residues. Trimming cost V 3 bases and J 3 bases, with 12 bases left between them. Germline lookup yields CDR1 SQVTM and CDR2 ANQGSEA.

The J gene is TRBJ2-7, the V gene TRBV13; D gene unclear. Trimming took off 5 bases at V and 4 bases at J, with 12 bases between the two ends. This CDR3 has 13 residues. Germline CDR1 is PRHDT and CDR2 is FYEKMQ (reference sequence). CDR3 region: CASSQGKGYEQYF. The CDR3 DNA reads TGTGCCAGCAGCCAAGGGAAGGGTTACGAGCAGTACTTC.

This rearrangement joins TRBV14 to TRBJ2-7, with 7 bases that match TRBD1. CDR1 and CDR2 (germline): SGHDN, FVKESK. The CDR3 spans 16 residues. Trimming cost V 0 bases and J 2 bases; bases outside gene matches: 7. As DNA, the CDR3 is TGTGCCAGCAGCCAAGAACGAGGGGGCAGGGCCTACGAGCAGTACTTC. This translates into CASSQERGGRAYEQYF.

This chain joins TRBV19 and TRBJ1-5, with no clear D. With 3 bases removed from V and 0 bases from J, the gap between germline ends came to 9 bases. The length of the CDR3 is 15 residues. Germline CDR1 LNHDA, CDR2 SQIVND (reference sequence). The CDR3 spells CASSMENYSNQPQHF. For the CDR3, the DNA is TGTGCCAGTAGTATGGAGAATTATAGCAATCAGCCCCAGCATTTT.

The CDR3 nucleotides are TGTGCCAGCAGTTTATATCCGGAAAGCTCCTACAATGAGCAGTTCTTC. Encoded protein: CASSLYPESSYNEQFF. This chain connects TRBV27 to TRBJ2-1; D remains unclear. CDR1 is MNHEY and CDR2 is SMNVEV in the germline V gene (reference sequence). CDR3 length equals 16 residues. V lost 1 base to trimming and J lost 0 bases, with 10 bases between them.

This chain connects TRBV7-2 to TRBJ2-7, with D maybe TRBD2 (6 bases). The CDR3 spans 13 residues. V was trimmed by 5 bases and J by 2 bases, leaving 10 bases between them. Germline values: CDR1 SGHTA, CDR2 FQGNSA. CDR3 sequence (DNA): TGTGCCAGCAGCCTGACTAGGCCCTACGAGCAGTACTTC. Amino acids: CASSLTRPYEQYF.

This clone was recorded only once. The chain couples TRBV7-9 to TRBJ2-7; D ambiguous. Deletions cut 1 base from V and 0 bases from J, with 10 bases between. This CDR3 region has 15 residues. CDR1 is SEHNR and CDR2 is FQNEAQ in the germline V gene (reference sequence). CDR3 protein: CASSLDPADSYEQYF. In DNA form, the CDR3 reads TGTGCCAGCAGCTTAGATCCAGCCGACTCCTACGAGCAGTACTTC.

This clone is a singleton in its sample. The chain uses TRBV4-1 and TRBJ2-7; D tentatively reads TRBD1 or TRBD2 (6 bases each). The length of the CDR3 is 14 residues. Germline V gene data show CDR1 as MGHRA and CDR2 as YSYEKL. The V gene lost 4 bases and the J gene lost 4 bases, with 14 bases spanning the gap. CDR3 DNA: TGCGCCAGCAGCCCGGAGGGGGAAACGTACGAGCAGTACTTC. It codes for CASSPEGETYEQYF.